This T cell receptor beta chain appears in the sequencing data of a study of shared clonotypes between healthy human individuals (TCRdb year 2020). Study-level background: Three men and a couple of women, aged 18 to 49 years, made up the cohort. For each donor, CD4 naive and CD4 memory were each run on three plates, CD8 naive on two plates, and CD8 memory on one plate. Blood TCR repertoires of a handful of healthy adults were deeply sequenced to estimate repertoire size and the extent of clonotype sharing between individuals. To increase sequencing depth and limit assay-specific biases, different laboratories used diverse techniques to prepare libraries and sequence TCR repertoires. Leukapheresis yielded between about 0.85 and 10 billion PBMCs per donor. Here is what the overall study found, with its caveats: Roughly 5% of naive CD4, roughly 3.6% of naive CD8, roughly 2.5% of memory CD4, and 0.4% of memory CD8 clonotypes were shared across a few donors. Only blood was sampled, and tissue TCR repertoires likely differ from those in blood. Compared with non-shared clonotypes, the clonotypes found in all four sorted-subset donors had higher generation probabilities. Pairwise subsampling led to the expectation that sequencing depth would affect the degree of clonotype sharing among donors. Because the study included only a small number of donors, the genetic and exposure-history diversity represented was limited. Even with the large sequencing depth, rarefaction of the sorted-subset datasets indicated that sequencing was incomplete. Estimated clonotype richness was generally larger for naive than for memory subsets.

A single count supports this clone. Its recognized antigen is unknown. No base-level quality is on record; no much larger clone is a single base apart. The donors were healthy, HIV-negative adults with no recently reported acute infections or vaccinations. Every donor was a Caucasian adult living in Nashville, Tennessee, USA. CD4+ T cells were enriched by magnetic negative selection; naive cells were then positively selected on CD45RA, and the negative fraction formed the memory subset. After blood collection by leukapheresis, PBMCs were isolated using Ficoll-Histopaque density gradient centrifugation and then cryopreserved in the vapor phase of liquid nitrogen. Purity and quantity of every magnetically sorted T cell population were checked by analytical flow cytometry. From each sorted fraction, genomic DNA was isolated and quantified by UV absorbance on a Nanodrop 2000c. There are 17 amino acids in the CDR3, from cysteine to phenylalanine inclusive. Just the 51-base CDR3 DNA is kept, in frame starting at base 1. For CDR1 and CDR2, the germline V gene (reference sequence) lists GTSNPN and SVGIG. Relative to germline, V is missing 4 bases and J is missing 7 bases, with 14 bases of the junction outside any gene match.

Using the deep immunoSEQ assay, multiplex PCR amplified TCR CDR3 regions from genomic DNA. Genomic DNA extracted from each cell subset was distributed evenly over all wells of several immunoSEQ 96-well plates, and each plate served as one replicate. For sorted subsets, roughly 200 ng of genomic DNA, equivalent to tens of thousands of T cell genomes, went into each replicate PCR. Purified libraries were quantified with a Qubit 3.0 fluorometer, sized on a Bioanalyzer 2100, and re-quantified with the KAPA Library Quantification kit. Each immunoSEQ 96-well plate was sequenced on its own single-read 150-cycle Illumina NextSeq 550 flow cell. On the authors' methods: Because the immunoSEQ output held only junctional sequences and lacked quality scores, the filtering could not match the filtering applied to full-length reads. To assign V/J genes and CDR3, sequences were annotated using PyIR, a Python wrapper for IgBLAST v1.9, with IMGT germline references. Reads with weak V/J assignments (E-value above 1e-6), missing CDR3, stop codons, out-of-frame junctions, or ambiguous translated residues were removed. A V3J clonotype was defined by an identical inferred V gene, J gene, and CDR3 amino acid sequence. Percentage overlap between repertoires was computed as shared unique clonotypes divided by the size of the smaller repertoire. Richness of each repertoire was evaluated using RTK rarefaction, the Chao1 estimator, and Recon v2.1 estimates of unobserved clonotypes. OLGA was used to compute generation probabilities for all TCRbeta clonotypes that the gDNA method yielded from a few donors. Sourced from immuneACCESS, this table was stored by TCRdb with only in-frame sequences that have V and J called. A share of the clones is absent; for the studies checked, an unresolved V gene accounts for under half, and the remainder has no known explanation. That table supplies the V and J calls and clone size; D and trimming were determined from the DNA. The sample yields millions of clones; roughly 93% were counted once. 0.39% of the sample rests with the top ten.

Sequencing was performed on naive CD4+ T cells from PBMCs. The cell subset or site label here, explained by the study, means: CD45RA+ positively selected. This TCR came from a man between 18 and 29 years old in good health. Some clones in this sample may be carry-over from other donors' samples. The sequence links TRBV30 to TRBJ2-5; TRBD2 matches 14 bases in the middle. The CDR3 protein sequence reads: CAWKPTGTSGSWGTQYF. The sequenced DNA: TGTGCCTGGAAGCCGACCGGGACTAGCGGGAGCTGGGGGACCCAGTACTTC.